This T cell receptor (beta chain) was identified during a study of response to subunit inactivated influenza vaccine. The CDR3 spans 14 residues. The V end was cut by 5 bases, the J end by 4 bases, with 12 bases between. In germline, CDR1 is SEHNR, CDR2 FQNEAQ (reference sequence). As regards this clonotype: The antigen is unknown.

TCRdb re-called the RT-PCR reads through MiXCR, storing one row per CDR3 protein. The table shows about 780,000 distinct CDR3 sequences, with roughly 20% occurring only once. Overall study results and limits: The authors put forward the suggestion that each seasonal influenza vaccination may bring in only a limited number of new T cells.

The sample here was PBMCs from blood, taken less than 6 days after vaccination. The receptor comes from a man aged 45-65 years who received an inactivated influenza vaccine. V and J are TRBV7-9 and TRBJ1-5; D might be TRBD1 (5 bases). The CDR3 DNA sequence: TGTGCCAGCAGCCGAGGACAAACAAATCAGCCCCAGCATTTT. Its protein product is CASSRGQTNQPQHF.